This is a list of T cell receptor beta chains from one sample in a study of cytomegalovirus exposure and HLA in healthy donors. Here immunoSEQ multiplex PCR was the method, and the copy in TCRdb shows in-frame clones only, minus some. Its listing shows 110,000 to 150,000 clones. Specimen: PBMCs. These receptors were collected from a male donor in good health and CMV-seronegative. Both conserved end residues are part of each CDR3. D genes are given only for firm matches.

CDR3aa: CAWKKWPEAFF
CDR3nt: TGTGCCTGGAAAAAATGGCCTGAAGCTTTCTTT
j_gene: TRBJ1-1
d_gene: -
v_gene: TRBV30

CDR3aa: CASSASIRTGDTEAFF
CDR3nt: TGCGCCAGCAGTGCCTCTATAAGGACAGGGGATACTGAAGCTTTCTTT
j_gene: TRBJ1-1
d_gene: TRBD1
v_gene: TRBV5-1

CDR3aa: CATREAGDNSPLHF
CDR3nt: TGTGCCACTCGAGAGGCAGGGGATAATTCACCCCTCCACTTT
j_gene: TRBJ1-6
d_gene: -
v_gene: TRBV6-6

CDR3aa: CASPCHGLTNEKLFF
CDR3nt: TGTGCCAGCCCCTGTCACGGGTTAACTAATGAAAAACTGTTTTTT
j_gene: TRBJ1-4
d_gene: -
v_gene: TRBV11-3

CDR3aa: CASSFTGQNEKLFF
CDR3nt: TGTGCCAGCAGCTTCACAGGCCAAAATGAAAAACTGTTTTTT
j_gene: TRBJ1-4
d_gene: -
v_gene: TRBV11-2

CDR3aa: CSVRTPGSSGNTIYF
CDR3nt: TGCAGCGTCCGCACACCGGGATCCTCTGGAAACACCATATATTTT
j_gene: TRBJ1-3
d_gene: -
v_gene: TRBV29-1

CDR3aa: CASMAAYNEQFF
CDR3nt: TGTGCCAGCATGGCCGCCTACAATGAGCAGTTCTTC
j_gene: TRBJ2-1
d_gene: -
v_gene: TRBV6-6

CDR3aa: CASSSGGLTDGYTF
CDR3nt: TGTGCCAGCAGCTCGGGGGGATTAACGGATGGCTACACCTTC
j_gene: TRBJ1-2
d_gene: -
v_gene: TRBV5-6

CDR3aa: CASSEPLGYNEQFF
CDR3nt: TGTGCCAGCAGTGAACCACTAGGTTACAATGAGCAGTTCTTC
j_gene: TRBJ2-1
d_gene: -
v_gene: TRBV6-1

CDR3aa: CASSERTGSPGNTIYF
CDR3nt: TGTGCCAGCAGTGAGAGGACGGGATCTCCTGGAAACACCATATATTTT
j_gene: TRBJ1-3
d_gene: -
v_gene: TRBV2

CDR3aa: CASSPSVNWGYTF
CDR3nt: TGTGCCAGCTCACCAAGCGTTAACTGGGGCTACACCTTC
j_gene: TRBJ1-2
d_gene: -
v_gene: TRBV18

CDR3aa: CASSVTGGTGNTIYF
CDR3nt: TGTGCCAGCAGCGTAACGGGGGGCACTGGAAACACCATATATTTT
j_gene: TRBJ1-3
d_gene: -
v_gene: TRBV9

CDR3aa: CASNIGNTEAFF
CDR3nt: TGTGCCAGTAACATTGGGAACACTGAAGCTTTCTTT
j_gene: TRBJ1-1
d_gene: -
v_gene: TRBV19

CDR3aa: CASTVDRMNTEAFF
CDR3nt: TGTGCCAGCACCGTGGACAGAATGAACACTGAAGCTTTCTTT
j_gene: TRBJ1-1
d_gene: -
v_gene: TRBV5-6

CDR3aa: CASSIPSGQGVNEQFF
CDR3nt: TGTGCCAGTAGTATACCGAGCGGACAGGGGGTGAATGAGCAGTTCTTC
j_gene: TRBJ2-1
d_gene: TRBD1
v_gene: TRBV19

CDR3aa: CASSIVGGTGKPQHF
CDR3nt: TGTGCCAGTAGTATAGTTGGAGGAACCGGTAAGCCCCAGCATTTT
j_gene: TRBJ1-5
d_gene: -
v_gene: TRBV19

CDR3aa: CASSVDSVDGYTF
CDR3nt: TGTGCCAGCAGCGTAGACTCCGTCGATGGCTACACCTTC
j_gene: TRBJ1-2
d_gene: -
v_gene: TRBV9

CDR3aa: CAWTPDRARTEAFF
CDR3nt: TGTGCCTGGACCCCCGACAGGGCTAGGACTGAAGCTTTCTTT
j_gene: TRBJ1-1
d_gene: TRBD1
v_gene: TRBV30

CDR3aa: CAYRDKGSDGYTF
CDR3nt: TGTGCCTACCGGGACAAGGGGTCGGATGGCTACACCTTC
j_gene: TRBJ1-2
d_gene: -
v_gene: TRBV30

CDR3aa: CALNRDSGNSPLHF
CDR3nt: TGTGCACTCAACCGGGACAGTGGTAATTCACCCCTCCACTTT
j_gene: TRBJ1-6
d_gene: TRBD1
v_gene: TRBV30

CDR3aa: CASSESWTEAFF
CDR3nt: TGTGCCAGCAGTGAGAGTTGGACTGAAGCTTTCTTT
j_gene: TRBJ1-1
d_gene: -
v_gene: TRBV2

CDR3aa: CASSLGHSNSPLHF
CDR3nt: TGTGCCAGCAGCTTAGGACACTCCAATTCACCCCTCCACTTT
j_gene: TRBJ1-6
d_gene: -
v_gene: TRBV7-3

CDR3aa: CASSPGVSGMDEQFF
CDR3nt: TGTGCCAGCAGCCCAGGGGTTAGCGGGATGGATGAGCAGTTCTTC
j_gene: TRBJ2-1
d_gene: TRBD2
v_gene: TRBV7-9

CDR3aa: CSVSWGSRTEAFF
CDR3nt: TGCAGCGTCTCCTGGGGCAGCAGAACTGAAGCTTTCTTT
j_gene: TRBJ1-1
d_gene: -
v_gene: TRBV29-1

CDR3aa: CAWGEDRGDEQYF
CDR3nt: TGTGCCTGGGGGGAGGACAGGGGTGACGAGCAGTACTTC
j_gene: TRBJ2-7
d_gene: TRBD1
v_gene: TRBV30

CDR3aa: CASSGLAGGSSYNEQFF
CDR3nt: TGTGCCAGCAGTGGGCTAGCGGGAGGTTCATCCTACAATGAGCAGTTCTTC
j_gene: TRBJ2-1
d_gene: TRBD2
v_gene: TRBV6-1

CDR3aa: CASSEGGNTEAFF
CDR3nt: TGTGCCAGCAGTGAAGGAGGGAACACTGAAGCTTTCTTT
j_gene: TRBJ1-1
d_gene: -
v_gene: TRBV2

CDR3aa: CARKAGGPHNEQFF
CDR3nt: TGTGCCAGAAAAGCGGGAGGGCCCCACAATGAGCAGTTCTTC
j_gene: TRBJ2-1
d_gene: TRBD2
v_gene: TRBV6-4

CDR3aa: CASSWDNSYEQYF
CDR3nt: TGTGCCAGCAGCTGGGACAACTCCTACGAGCAGTACTTC
j_gene: TRBJ2-7
d_gene: -
v_gene: TRBV5-8

CDR3aa: CASSLGFGGYEQYF
CDR3nt: TGTGCCAGCAGCTTAGGGTTTGGCGGCTACGAGCAGTACTTC
j_gene: TRBJ2-7
d_gene: -
v_gene: TRBV11-2

CDR3aa: CAWDNTHNSPLHF
CDR3nt: TGTGCCTGGGATAATACTCATAATTCACCCCTCCACTTT
j_gene: TRBJ1-6
d_gene: -
v_gene: TRBV30

CDR3aa: CASSPARQGRNTIYF
CDR3nt: TGCGCCAGCAGCCCCGCCCGACAGGGCCGAAACACCATATATTTT
j_gene: TRBJ1-3
d_gene: TRBD1
v_gene: TRBV5-1

CDR3aa: CASSLRDRASEQYF
CDR3nt: TGCGCCAGCAGCCTAAGGGACAGAGCAAGCGAGCAGTACTTC
j_gene: TRBJ2-7
d_gene: TRBD1
v_gene: TRBV5-1

CDR3aa: CASSVVPSGVKDTQYF
CDR3nt: TGTGCCAGCAGCGTAGTTCCTAGCGGGGTTAAAGATACGCAGTATTTT
j_gene: TRBJ2-3
d_gene: TRBD2
v_gene: TRBV9

CDR3aa: CASSFGTSGYTDTQYF
CDR3nt: TGTGCCAGTAGTTTCGGGACTAGCGGATACACAGATACGCAGTATTTT
j_gene: TRBJ2-3
d_gene: TRBD2
v_gene: TRBV19

CDR3aa: CASTSSGRGNQPQHF
CDR3nt: TGTGCCAGTACCTCTTCGGGCAGGGGCAATCAGCCCCAGCATTTT
j_gene: TRBJ1-5
d_gene: -
v_gene: TRBV19

CDR3aa: CASSVLTTTIHNNSPLHF
CDR3nt: TGTGCCAGCAGTGTACTTACCACTACTATACATAATAATTCACCCCTCCACTTT
j_gene: TRBJ1-6
d_gene: -
v_gene: TRBV6-1

CDR3aa: CASSGTSGSQYF
CDR3nt: TGTGCCAGCAGCGGGACTAGCGGGTCGCAGTACTTC
j_gene: TRBJ2-7
d_gene: TRBD2
v_gene: TRBV9

CDR3aa: CASSLSGRAGNEQFF
CDR3nt: TGTGCCAGCAGCCTTAGCGGGAGGGCCGGAAATGAGCAGTTCTTC
j_gene: TRBJ2-1
d_gene: TRBD2
v_gene: TRBV11-2

CDR3aa: CASSLAGGLYEQYF
CDR3nt: TGTGCCAGCAGCTTGGCAGGGGGCCTCTACGAGCAGTACTTC
j_gene: TRBJ2-7
d_gene: TRBD1
v_gene: TRBV5-8

CDR3aa: CAWMEVRGNYGYTF
CDR3nt: TGTGCCTGGATGGAGGTTCGGGGTAACTATGGCTACACCTTC
j_gene: TRBJ1-2
d_gene: -
v_gene: TRBV30